These T cell receptor beta chains were read from a single sample in a study of cytotoxic CD8 clonotypes in ibrutinib-treated CLL. Clones were read by immunoSEQ multiplex PCR, and TCRdb kept only the in-frame ones, dropping some. The sample records 60,000 to 70,000 clones, approximately 57% being singletons. This material consisted of PBMCs, taken after 12 months of ibrutinib treatment. These receptors all stem from a human donor with chronic lymphocytic leukemia. CDR3s include the opening cysteine and the closing phenylalanine or tryptophan. The D gene is left open where the match is weak. Clone size appears in some rows only: once, few, many, or a class for an expanded clone.

>many|-|TRBV7-2|TRBJ2-3
CASSLVGTAGLDTQYF
TGTGCCAGCAGCTTAGTTGGGACAGCGGGGTTAGATACGCAGTATTTT
>few|TRBD1|TRBV6-5|TRBJ2-4
CASSYGGTGTNIQYF
TGTGCCAGCAGTTACGGCGGGACAGGGACAAACATTCAGTACTTC
>-|-|TRBV2|TRBJ1-4
CASSERGTVNEKLFF
TGTGCCAGCAGTGAAAGAGGGACGGTGAATGAAAAACTGTTTTTT
>many|-|TRBV19|TRBJ2-1
CASSLTGTASYNEQFF
TGTGCCAGTAGTCTCACCGGGACCGCGTCCTACAATGAGCAGTTCTTC
>-|-|TRBV5-6|TRBJ1-3
CASSLVLTSPGNTIYF
TGTGCCAGCAGCTTGGTCCTCACTAGCCCGGGAAACACCATATATTTT
>few|-|TRBV28|TRBJ1-5
CASSSDPPQHF
TGTGCCAGCAGTTCAGACCCGCCCCAGCATTTT
>-|TRBD2|TRBV7-6|TRBJ2-1
CASSIFRSGGGVSNEQFF
TGTGCCAGCAGCATATTCCGGTCGGGAGGGGGAGTTAGCAATGAGCAGTTCTTC
>once|-|TRBV28|TRBJ1-1
CASRFLQGLAFF
TGTGCCAGCAGATTCCTACAGGGCCTAGCTTTCTTT
>many|TRBD2|TRBV7-6|TRBJ2-2
CASTFEPGLYTGELFF
TGTGCCAGCACCTTTGAACCGGGACTATACACCGGGGAGCTGTTTTTT
>few|-|TRBV6-6|TRBJ1-1
CASSSLTGHYTEAFF
TGTGCCAGCAGTTCTCTTACCGGACATTACACTGAAGCTTTCTTT
>many|-|TRBV20-1|TRBJ2-1
CSAFQGTMFF
TGCAGTGCTTTCCAGGGAACCATGTTCTTC
>many|-|TRBV7-6|TRBJ2-3
CASSSPDRTDTQYF
TGTGCCAGCAGCTCTCCGGACCGCACAGATACGCAGTATTTT
>few|-|TRBV28|TRBJ2-7
CATQFNEQYF
TGTGCCACCCAGTTTAACGAGCAGTACTTC
>once|-|TRBV7-8|TRBJ2-1
CASSPTVGSYNEQFF
TGTGCCAGCAGCCCCACCGTGGGCTCCTACAATGAGCAGTTCTTC
>-|-|TRBV27|TRBJ1-2
CATRPGVLNYGYTF
TGTGCCACAAGGCCGGGAGTCCTTAACTATGGCTACACCTTC
>-|-|TRBV10-3|TRBJ1-6
CAISRTNNSPLHF
TGTGCCATCAGTCGGACCAATAATTCACCCCTCCACTTT
>few|TRBD2|TRBV28|TRBJ2-3
CASSFSGRWDTQYF
TGTGCCAGCAGTTTCAGCGGGAGGTGGGATACGCAGTATTTT
>-|-|TRBV5-1|TRBJ2-1
CASSAGALGVNNEQFF
TGCGCCAGCAGCGCTGGAGCCCTGGGAGTAAACAATGAGCAGTTCTTC
>-|-|TRBV28|TRBJ1-2
CASSSSGPGTSGGYTF
TGTGCCAGCAGCTCGTCCGGCCCTGGGACTTCGGGGGGCTACACCTTC
>once|TRBD1|TRBV2|TRBJ1-3
CASSRTGAGNTIYF
TGTGCCAGCAGTAGAACAGGGGCTGGAAACACCATATATTTT
>few|-|TRBV4-1|TRBJ1-5
CASSQDPNQPQHF
TGCGCCAGCAGCCAAGACCCGAATCAGCCCCAGCATTTT
>-|TRBD1|TRBV11-3|TRBJ2-1
CASSTGGPTRNEQFF
TGTGCCAGCAGCACAGGGGGCCCCACCCGCAATGAGCAGTTCTTC
>once|-|TRBV2|TRBJ2-7
CASSAAGPERLF
TGTGCCAGCAGTGCGGCAGGTCCTGAGAGGCTTTTT
>few|-|TRBV27|TRBJ1-2
CASSLLPLTGGYTF
TGTGCCAGCAGTTTACTACCGCTGACCGGCGGCTACACCTTC
>-|-|TRBV27|TRBJ2-7
CASSLRQSYEQYF
TGTGCCAGCAGTTTAAGACAGTCGTACGAGCAGTACTTC
>few|-|TRBV28|TRBJ1-1
CASRKTDRNTEAFF
TGTGCCAGCCGCAAGACAGACCGGAACACTGAAGCTTTCTTT
>-|-|TRBV20-1|TRBJ2-7
CSARSRSEQYF
TGCAGTGCTCGTAGCAGGAGCGAGCAGTACTTC
>-|-|TRBV5-5|TRBJ1-2
CASSLSGFYGYTF
TGTGCCAGCAGCTTGTCAGGGTTCTATGGCTACACCTTC
>-|TRBD1|TRBV5-1|TRBJ1-5
CASSLRTGANQPQHF
TGCGCCAGCAGCTTAAGGACAGGGGCAAATCAGCCCCAGCATTTT
>many|TRBD1|TRBV5-6|TRBJ1-1
CASSGWTGDEAFF
TGTGCCAGCAGTGGTTGGACAGGGGATGAAGCTTTCTTT
>-|-|TRBV5-1|TRBJ1-2
CASSLGDILYGYTF
TGCGCCAGCAGCTTGGGGGACATCCTCTATGGCTACACCTTC
>-|TRBD1|TRBV7-9|TRBJ2-2
CASSLGDSLYTGELFF
TGTGCCAGCAGCTTAGGGGACAGCCTATACACCGGGGAGCTGTTTTTT
>-|TRBD2|TRBV7-9|TRBJ2-7
CASSAPSGEPYEQYF
TGTGCCAGCAGCGCACCTAGCGGAGAGCCCTACGAGCAGTACTTC
>-|-|TRBV13|TRBJ1-1
CASSLGTGLRWNTEAFF
TGTGCCAGCAGCTTAGGAACGGGGTTGCGGTGGAATACTGAAGCTTTCTTT
>-|-|TRBV23-1|TRBJ1-5
CASSLLNRDYSNQPQHF
TGCGCCAGCAGTCTCCTTAACAGGGACTATAGCAATCAGCCCCAGCATTTT
>-|-|TRBV18|TRBJ2-1
CASSLTNEQFF
TGTGCCAGCTCACTCACCAATGAGCAGTTCTTC
>-|-|TRBV27|TRBJ2-7
CASSSGPSYEQYF
TGTGCCAGCAGTTCCGGACCGAGCTACGAGCAGTACTTC
>-|TRBD2|TRBV27|TRBJ2-3
CASSFQPSGSPLF
TGTGCCAGCAGTTTTCAACCTAGCGGGAGTCCCCTGTTT
>-|-|TRBV5-1|TRBJ2-3
CATAASPKSGDTQYF
TGCGCCACCGCGGCGAGCCCCAAATCGGGAGATACGCAGTATTTT
>-|-|TRBV27|TRBJ1-1
CASSLVAMNTEAFF
TGTGCCAGCAGTTTGGTCGCCATGAACACTGAAGCTTTCTTT
>-|TRBD2|TRBV15|TRBJ2-1
CATSSLLAGGRNEQFF
TGTGCCACCAGCAGTCTGCTAGCGGGAGGTCGGAATGAGCAGTTCTTC
>once|-|TRBV4-1|TRBJ2-5
CASSQDIRRQETQYF
TGCGCCAGCAGCCAAGATATCAGGAGACAAGAGACCCAGTACTTC
>-|-|TRBV29-1|TRBJ1-2
CSVEVGQGFYGYTF
TGCAGCGTTGAAGTCGGGCAGGGCTTTTATGGCTACACCTTC